This TCR beta chain was obtained from a study of cytotoxic CD8 clonotypes in ibrutinib-treated CLL. V lost 2 bases and J 10 bases, leaving 21 bases between the germline ends. This CDR3 region has 15 residues. Germline V gives CDR1 SQVTM, CDR2 ANQGSEA. The table came from immunoSEQ multiplex PCR; TCRdb's copy has only in-frame clones and leaves some out. Here the sample spans under 300,000 clones, around 70% being singletons. Points on this clone: Antigen unknown.

Findings and limits, study-wide: Contraction or stability on treatment characterized the public clonotypes, which were uncommon.

Specimen: PBMCs, collected after 24 months of ibrutinib treatment. The J gene is TRBJ2-1, the V gene TRBV29-1; D is perhaps TRBD1 or TRBD2 (5 bases each). The TCR comes from a human donor with chronic lymphocytic leukemia. The CDR3 here is CSVEWAGLRGGEQFF. CDR3 DNA sequence: TGCAGCGTTGAATGGGCCGGACTCCGGGGCGGGGAGCAGTTCTTC.